One and the same sample provided the 6 T cell receptor beta chains below, sequenced in a study of blood T cells in healthy people across ages. The second PCR ran about 6 to 11 cycles with a sample-barcoded 5' primer and J-beta primers. MiXCR, run by TCRdb on the 5' RACE reads, gives a single entry per CDR3 protein. The table includes 750,000 to 1,000,000 distinct CDR3 sequences, approximately 32% detected once. The same sample was also used in a study of T cells of mothers and their children.

The source material was blood. The source of these receptors is a woman in her thirties or forties in good health.

For the CDR3, the DNA is TGCGCCAGCAGCCCCACGGAAGGTGAGCAGTTCTTC. Translated, it gives CASSPTEGEQFF. The chain combines TRBV4-1 with TRBJ2-1; D gene uncertain. The length of the CDR3 is 12 residues. Germline assignment: CDR1 MGHRA and CDR2 YSYEKL. The V end lost 4 bases, the J end lost 9 bases, and 10 bases lay between the germline ends.

This clonotype was found a few times. The J gene is TRBJ2-6, the V gene TRBV20-1, with 13 bases aligning to TRBD2. There are 20 residues in the CDR3. V was clipped by 3 bases and J by 0 bases; unmatched bases: 11. Germline V gives CDR1 DFQATT, CDR2 SNEGSKA (reference sequence). CDR3 bases: TGCAGTGCTAGGGTCTCAACGGGACTAGCGGGGACCTCTGGGGCCAACGTCCTGACTTTC. Translated: CSARVSTGLAGTSGANVLTF.

On this clonotype: A junction end diverges from the germline sequence, so it may reflect a read error. The chain combines TRBV6-6 with TRBJ2-1; D gene ambiguous. CDR1 is MNHNY, CDR2 SVGAGI, per germline (reference sequence). CDR3 size: 13 residues. This CDR3 reads CASSYRMANEQCF. The CDR3, as DNA: TGTGCCAGCAGTTACAGGATGGCCAATGAGCAGTGCTTC.

This clonotype appeared a few times. In DNA form, the CDR3 reads TGTGCCAGCAGTTTGAGACCAAGCTCTCTCACAAACACAGATACGCAGTATTTT. It translates to CASSLRPSSLTNTDTQYF. The gene calls are TRBV28 and TRBJ2-3, with unresolved D. The CDR3 totals 18 residues. Germline V gene sequence: CDR1 MDHEN, CDR2 SYDVKM. Trimming removed 3 bases from V and 2 bases from J, with 21 bases in between.

The V gene is TRBV9, the J gene TRBJ1-6; TRBD1 matches at 7 bases. This CDR3 is 18 amino acids long. Germline assignment: CDR1 SGDLS and CDR2 YYNGEE. Trimming cost V 4 bases and J 10 bases; bases outside gene matches: 20. The CDR3 protein is CASSFGQAGGTRGSPLHF. In DNA form, the CDR3 reads TGTGCCAGCAGCTTCGGACAGGCTGGGGGGACTAGGGGATCACCCCTCCACTTT.

The table lists this clonotype with a few counts. This sequence joins TRBV4-1 and TRBJ2-7; 10 bases agree with TRBD2. The CDR3 is 17 amino acids. Trimming cost V 3 bases and J 7 bases; bases outside gene matches: 15. CDR1 and CDR2 from the germline V gene are MGHRA and YSYEKL. The DNA for the CDR3 is TGCGCCAGCAGCCATCGACCTAGCGGGGGTCCGTTAGGGGAGCAGTACTTC. This codes for CASSHRPSGGPLGEQYF.